Listed here are 3 T cell receptor beta chains from one sample, sequenced in a study of human T cells and chemical hapten exposure. Time point given: pre-sensitization, week 0. Treatment denoted: therapeutic diphenylcyclopropenone sensitization with weekly scalp DPC. MiXCR, applied by TCRdb to the RACE reads, yields one record per CDR3 protein. The sample yields over 300,000 distinct CDR3 sequences, around 5.5% seen once. The sample in question was whole blood, obtained in connection with sensitization to the hapten diphenylcyclopropenone (DPC). These receptor sequences come from a woman between 50 and 59 years old with alopecia areata. Some clones in this sample may be carry-over from other donors' samples.

This clonotype has a count of ten or more. The chain recombines TRBV3-1 with TRBJ1-5; no firm D call. The CDR3 covers 15 residues. V was clipped by 4 bases and J by 0 bases, with 10 bases between them. Germline values: CDR1 LGHDT, CDR2 YNNKEL (reference sequence). CDR3 region: CASSPTGDSNQPQHF. CDR3 bases: TGTGCCAGCAGCCCAACGGGCGATAGCAATCAGCCCCAGCATTTT. Filled out from reference TRBV3-1 and TRBJ1-5, the complete variable domain reads DTAVSQTPKYLVTQMGNDKSIKCEQNLGHDTMYWYKQDSKKFLKIMFSYNNKELIINETVPNRFSPKSPDKAHLNLHINSLELGDSAVYFCASSPTGDSNQPQHFGDGTRLSIL.

This clonotype has just a few counts. The rearrangement links TRBV7-2 to TRBJ1-6; D ambiguous. Germline loops: CDR1 SGHTA, CDR2 FQGNSA. The CDR3 runs to 16 residues. Trimming cost V 1 base and J 3 bases, with 10 bases left between them. As DNA, the CDR3 is TGTGCCAGCAGCTTAGTGGAGGTCTTCTATAATTCACCCCTCCACTTT. Translating it yields CASSLVEVFYNSPLHF. Combining the CDR3 with reference TRBV7-2 and TRBJ1-6 gives the whole variable domain GAGVSQSPSNKVTEKGKDVELRCDPISGHTALYWYRQSLGQGLEFLIYFQGNSAPDKSGLPSDRFSAERTGGSVSTLTIQRTQQEDSAVYLCASSLVEVFYNSPLHFGNGTRLTVT.

At least ten counts were recorded for this clonotype. The genes are TRBV10-3 and TRBJ1-3; 7 bases map to TRBD1. V gave up 6 bases and J gave up 2 bases; unmatched junction bases: 10. This CDR3 region has 16 residues. Germline-derived CDR1 and CDR2 are ENHRY and SYGVKD. The CDR3 loop is CAISATGTRAGNTIYF. CDR3 sequence (DNA): TGTGCCATCAGCGCGACAGGGACGAGGGCTGGAAACACCATATATTTT.